One TCR beta chain is described in this entry. This clone's antigen is unknown. Nothing much larger sits one base from this clone, and base qualities are not available. A case-control design nested within a healthcare worker cohort in London, UK, was used, with weekly nasopharyngeal swab PCR tests and blood sampling performed. Healthcare workers were enrolled in the week of the UK lockdown, from 23 to 31 March 2020, and were followed every week for up to 16 weeks. The data stem from a study of early T cells in non-severe SARS-CoV-2 infection (dated by TCRdb to the early 2020s). About the full investigation: Because TCR sequencing was done on bulk RNA from unsorted whole blood, the alpha and beta chains could not be paired. Findings and caveats that apply to the study as a whole: VDJdb matching was skewed toward anti-spike CD8 responses and likely underestimated virus-specific expansions by missing private and CD4 specificities.

Trimming takes 4 bases from V and 6 bases from J, and the germline ends sit 8 bases apart. Spanning cysteine to phenylalanine, the CDR3 consists of 12 amino acids. Only the CDR3 region is kept as DNA, spanning 36 bases read in frame from base 1. CDR1 SGHRS and CDR2 YFSETQ were looked up in the germline V gene. The receptor library was made with 5' RACE. Sequencing used a NextSeq 500. The TCR library protocol attached unique molecular identifiers to individual cDNA molecules to correct for sequencing error and PCR bias. Both TCR alpha and beta chains were sequenced, and tight co-correlation was observed between alpha and beta sequence abundances in each sample. The authors' pipeline ran thus. Decombinator V4 was used to perform V gene, J gene and CDR3 annotation of TCR sequences. Expanded TCRs were defined as changing significantly between any two time points under a Poisson model with p below 0.0001. TCR abundances were normalised to the total number of TCRs sequenced per sample and expressed as counts per million. TRAV1-2 paired with TRAJ12, TRAJ20 or TRAJ33 defined MAIT TCRs, while TRAV10 paired with TRAJ18 defined iNKT TCRs. VDJdb, accessed on 1 November 2021, was searched for TCRs annotated for CMV, EBV and SARS-CoV-2, and TCRs annotated for more than one antigen were excluded. In TCRdb, the public reads were trimmed at Q25 with fastp and aligned with MiXCR, with productive beta chains retained. Rows with one shared CDR3 protein collapse into an entry with the most common genes and DNA. What appears here as the V and J calls and clone size reflects TCRdb's work, not the paper's. The sample yields fewer than 95,000 distinct CDR3 sequences; 16% were counted once. The ten largest clones represent about 5% of the sample.

This sequence uses TRBV5-1 and TRBJ2-1, with a tentative D gene TRBD2 over 5 matching bases. The clonotype was recovered from an adult who was a healthcare worker with PCR-confirmed SARS-CoV-2 infection or an uninfected control (not recorded which). The sample was whole blood, taken at baseline. Read as DNA, the sequence is TGCGCCAGCAGCGGGAGCGGCAATGAGCAGTTCTTC. Translated, it reads CASSGSGNEQFF. Joined to the reference TRBV5-1 and TRBJ2-1 proteins, this CDR3 gives the full variable domain: KAGVTQTPRYLIKTRGQQVTLSCSPISGHRSVSWYQQTPGQGLQFLFEYFSETQRNKGNFPGRFSGRQFSNSRSEMNVSTLELGDSALYLCASSGSGNEQFFGPGTRLTVL.